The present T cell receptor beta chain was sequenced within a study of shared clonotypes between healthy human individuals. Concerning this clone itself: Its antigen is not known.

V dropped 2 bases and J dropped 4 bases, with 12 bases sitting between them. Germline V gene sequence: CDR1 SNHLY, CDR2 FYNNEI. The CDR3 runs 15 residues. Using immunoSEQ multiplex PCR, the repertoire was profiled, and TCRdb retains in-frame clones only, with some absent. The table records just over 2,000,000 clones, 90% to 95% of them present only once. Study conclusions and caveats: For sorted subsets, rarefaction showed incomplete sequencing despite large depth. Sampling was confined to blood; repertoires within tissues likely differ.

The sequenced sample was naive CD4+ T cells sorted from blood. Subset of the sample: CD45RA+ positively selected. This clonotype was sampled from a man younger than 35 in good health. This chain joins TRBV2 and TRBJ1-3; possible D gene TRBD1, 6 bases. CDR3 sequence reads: CASSESGVGGNTIYF. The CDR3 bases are TGTGCCAGCAGTGAATCAGGGGTGGGAGGAAACACCATATATTTT. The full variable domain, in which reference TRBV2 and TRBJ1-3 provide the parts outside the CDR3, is EPEVTQTPSHQVTQMGQEVILRCVPISNHLYFYWYRQILGQKVEFLVSFYNNEISEKSEIFDDQFSVERPDGSNFTLKIRSTKLEDSAMYFCASSESGVGGNTIYFGEGSWLTVV.